These 3 T cell receptor beta chains share one sample of origin, sequenced in a study of breast tumors, draining lymph nodes, adjacent tissues. Samples came from axillary lymph nodes draining the breast cancer. A single record per CDR3 protein comes from TCRdb applying MiXCR to the multiplex PCR reads. The table lists some 170,000 distinct CDR3 sequences, about 30% of them singletons. Sample: axillary lymph node tissue. These receptors were obtained from a female donor with breast cancer. Some clones in this sample may be carry-over from other donors' samples.

CDR3 sequence (DNA): TGTGCCAGCAAGCGGGAGGGGGAGACCCAGTACTTC. Its translation is CASKREGETQYF. The chain recombines TRBV2 with TRBJ2-5, with 10 bases aligning to TRBD2. This CDR3 has 12 residues. The ends lost 7 bases at V and 5 bases at J; junction bases unmatched: 1. Looked up from germline, CDR1 is SNHLY and CDR2 is FYNNEI.

As for this clonotype: Mismatch with germline at one junction end may stem from a read error. This chain uses TRBV5-1 with TRBJ2-5, with 10 bases aligning to TRBD2. Germline-derived CDR1 and CDR2 are SGHRS and YFSETQ. The CDR3 is 21 residues long. The chain's CDR3 is CASSSRTSGPQGARDQETQYF. The CDR3 DNA sequence: TGTGCCAGCAGCTCCCGGACTAGCGGCCCTCAGGGGGCCAGGGACCAAGAGACCCAGTACTTC. The complete variable domain, with remaining parts taken from reference TRBV5-1 and TRBJ2-5, reads KAGVTQTPRYLIKTRGQQVTLSCSPISGHRSVSWYQQTPGQGLQFLFEYFSETQRNKGNFPGRFSGRQFSNSRSEMNVSTLELGDSALYLCASSSRTSGPQGARDQETQYFGPGTRLLVL.

Ten or more counts support this clonotype. V and J are TRBV3-1 and TRBJ1-4; D might be TRBD1 (6 bases). Germline V gives CDR1 LGHDT, CDR2 YNNKEL (reference sequence). The CDR3 totals 16 residues. The V gene lost 0 bases and the J gene lost 7 bases, with 15 bases spanning the gap. DNA for the CDR3: TGTGCCAGCAGCCAAGAGTTTAACAGGGAGAGTGAAAAACTGTTTTTT. Its protein is CASSQEFNRESEKLFF. Supplemented by reference TRBV3-1 and TRBJ1-4, the full variable domain reads DTAVSQTPKYLVTQMGNDKSIKCEQNLGHDTMYWYKQDSKKFLKIMFSYNNKELIINETVPNRFSPKSPDKAHLNLHINSLELGDSAVYFCASSQEFNRESEKLFFGSGTQLSVL.